The 18 T cell receptor beta chains given below trace back to one sample, sequenced in a study of shared clonotypes between healthy human individuals. Produced via immunoSEQ multiplex PCR; TCRdb's table is partial and in-frame only. This sample has millions of clones, with approximately 94% found just once. Positively selected for CCR7, the CD45RO-negative cells used as naive CD8 cells excluded terminally differentiated effector memory CD45RA+ cells. The material sequenced was naive CD8+ T cells sorted from blood. The receptors originated from a man younger than 30 in good health.

In regard to this clone: Additional DNA sequences in this sample encode the identical CDR3. The chain employs TRBV7-9 and TRBJ2-5, with D possibly TRBD1 on 6 matching bases. The CDR3 loop spans 15 amino acids. The germline CDR1 and CDR2 sequences are SEHNR and FQNEAQ (reference sequence). V was clipped by 0 bases and J by 1 base, with 9 bases between them. CDR3 sequence (DNA): TGTGCCAGCAGCTTAGCCCAGGGGCCCCAAGAGACCCAGTACTTC. Its translation is CASSLAQGPQETQYF.

Details on this clone: This CDR3 is also generated by other DNA sequences in the sample. V and J are TRBV6-5 and TRBJ2-2, with TRBD1 as a possible D gene (5 bases). V gave up 5 bases and J gave up 0 bases, with 7 bases separating them. This CDR3 contains 14 residues. The germline CDR1 and CDR2 sequences are MNHEY and SVGAGI. The CDR3 DNA follows: TGTGCCAGCAGTGACAGTGCGAACACCGGGGAGCTGTTTTTT. Translation: CASSDSANTGELFF.

This clone was seen a single time. The V gene is TRBV19, the J gene TRBJ2-7; 7 bases agree with TRBD1. J gave up 2 bases and V 4 bases, and 8 bases lay outside the gene matches. This CDR3 has 15 residues. The germline V gene encodes CDR1 LNHDA and CDR2 SQIVND (reference sequence). In nucleotides, the CDR3 is TGTGCCAGTAGTAGCCTGAGACAGGGCGCCTACGAGCAGTACTTC. Amino acids: CASSSLRQGAYEQYF. Supplemented by reference TRBV19 and TRBJ2-7, the full variable domain reads DGGITQSPKYLFRKEGQNVTLSCEQNLNHDAMYWYRQDPGQGLRLIYYSQIVNDFQKGDIAEGYSVSREKKESFPLTVTSAQKNPTAFYLCASSSLRQGAYEQYFGPGTRLTVT.

The rearrangement uses TRBV27 and TRBJ1-1; D perhaps matches TRBD1 (5 bases). The V end lost 4 bases, the J end lost 5 bases, and 14 bases lay between the germline ends. The CDR3 length is 14 residues. Germline V gene sequence: CDR1 MNHEY, CDR2 SMNVEV (reference sequence). The CDR3 nucleotides are TGTGCCAGCAGTTCCAGTTTCTCAGGGACTGAAGCTTTCTTT. The encoded protein is CASSSSFSGTEAFF.

V usage is TRBV27 and J usage is TRBJ1-2; no reliable D call. The V end lost 0 bases, the J end lost 8 bases, and 10 bases lay between the germline ends. Germline CDR1 MNHEY, CDR2 SMNVEV (reference sequence). CDR3 length: 13 residues. CDR3 DNA sequence: TGTGCCAGCAGTTTATCAGCTTTCGTGGGCTACACCTTC. This gives the protein CASSLSAFVGYTF.

This clone came up once. V gene TRBV5-1 combines with J gene TRBJ2-1, with 11 bases matching TRBD2. The V gene's germline CDR1 is SGHRS and CDR2 YFSETQ. The CDR3 runs to 16 residues. V shed 0 bases, J shed 5 bases, and the junction held 4 bases outside the gene matches. The CDR3 reads CASSLGLAGSDNEQFF. CDR3 DNA sequence: TGCGCCAGCAGCTTGGGACTAGCGGGAAGTGACAATGAGCAGTTCTTC.

This clone was recorded once. The gene calls are TRBV5-6 and TRBJ2-3; D not certain. Between the trimmed V and J ends, which lost 4 bases and 6 bases, there was a span of 18 bases. The CDR3 has 15 amino acids. The germline gives CDR1 SGHDT, CDR2 YYEEEE. CDR3 in DNA: TGTGCCAGCAGCGGCGTACTCTTGTCCAGGGATACGCAGTATTTT. Translating it yields CASSGVLLSRDTQYF.

V gene TRBV7-9 combines with J gene TRBJ2-7, with 7 bases aligning to TRBD2. Germline trimming cut 5 bases from V and 6 bases from J; bases unmatched to any gene: 16. The CDR3 is made up of 16 amino acids. The V gene's germline CDR1 is SEHNR and CDR2 FQNEAQ (reference sequence). The CDR3 region is CASSPPYAGVPSEQYF. CDR3 DNA: TGTGCCAGCAGCCCCCCTTATGCGGGAGTCCCTAGCGAGCAGTACTTC.

In DNA form, the CDR3 reads TGTGCCAGCAGTTCCCTAGACAGAGGCGAGCAGTACTTC. Translation gives CASSSLDRGEQYF. V usage is TRBV6-5 and J usage is TRBJ2-7; TRBD1 is a possible D gene (5 bases). V was clipped by 4 bases and J by 6 bases, with 13 bases between them. The CDR3 runs 13 residues. Germline loops: CDR1 MNHEY, CDR2 SVGAGI.

The gene calls are TRBV2 and TRBJ2-2, with D perhaps TRBD2 (5 bases). Per germline, CDR1 SNHLY and CDR2 FYNNEI. The CDR3 length is 13 residues. The ends were cut back, 3 bases at V and 6 bases at J, with 8 bases in the middle. The CDR3 loop reads CASSERAPGELFF. DNA of the CDR3: TGTGCCAGCAGTGAGAGGGCCCCCGGGGAGCTGTTTTTT.

The V and J genes are TRBV28 and TRBJ2-5; tentatively, D is TRBD1 (6 bases). The germline V and J ends were trimmed by 3 bases and 2 bases, with 10 bases remaining between them. Germline CDR1 and CDR2: MDHEN and SYDVKM. There are 14 residues in the CDR3. The CDR3 region has the DNA TGTGCCAGCAGTTTTGGGGGCCCTCAAGAGACCCAGTACTTC. This codes for CASSFGGPQETQYF. Full variable domain (remainder filled in from reference TRBV28 and TRBJ2-5): DVKVTQSSRYLVKRTGEKVFLECVQDMDHENMFWYRQDPGLGLRLIYFSYDVKMKEKGDIPEGYSVSREKKERFSLILESASTNQTSMYLCASSFGGPQETQYFGPGTRLLVL.

The J gene is TRBJ1-2, the V gene TRBV4-1; D gene uncertain. CDR1 and CDR2 from the germline V gene are MGHRA and YSYEKL. The CDR3 runs to 13 residues. Trimming pared 0 bases from V and 2 bases from J, leaving 4 bases between. The DNA for the CDR3 is TGCGCCAGCAGCCAAGAGGGCAACTATGGCTACACCTTC. Its protein product is CASSQEGNYGYTF.

The genes are TRBV4-1 and TRBJ2-5; D ambiguous. V was trimmed by 0 bases and J by 4 bases, leaving 6 bases between them. Germline V CDR1 and CDR2: MGHRA, YSYEKL. CDR3 size: 13 residues. CDR3 nucleotide sequence: TGCGCCAGCAGCCAAGACCCCAGAGAGACCCAGTACTTC. Protein sequence: CASSQDPRETQYF.

A note on this clone: At one end, the junction sequence differs from germline, possibly due to a read error. The J gene is TRBJ2-7, the V gene TRBV10-3; no reliable D call. CDR3 size: 13 residues. Germline assignment: CDR1 ENHRY and CDR2 SYGVKD. CDR3 sequence (DNA): TGTGCCAGCAGTTCCCGCAAAGGATACGAGCAGTACTTC. It translates to CASSSRKGYEQYF.

CDR3 in amino acids: CASSQTGNQETQYF. The DNA for the CDR3 is TGTGCCAGCAGCCAGACAGGGAACCAAGAGACCCAGTACTTC. The chain recombines TRBV5-6 with TRBJ2-5; 7 bases align to TRBD1. V dropped 4 bases and J dropped 0; count of bases not matched to a gene: 3. The length of the CDR3 is 14 residues. Germline V CDR1 and CDR2: SGHDT, YYEEEE.

V is TRBV4-1 and J is TRBJ2-1; TRBD1 is a possible D gene (6 bases). In germline, CDR1 is MGHRA, CDR2 YSYEKL. V lost 1 base, J lost 8 bases, and 18 bases lay in between. The CDR3 runs to 16 residues. The CDR3, as DNA: TGCGCCAGCAGCCAAGTGATACTAGGGGGATTTTATGAGCAGTTCTTC. This codes for CASSQVILGGFYEQFF.

The J gene is TRBJ2-7, the V gene TRBV28; the D call may be TRBD1 or TRBD2 (5 bases each). CDR1 and CDR2 from the germline V gene are MDHEN and SYDVKM. The V gene lost 7 bases and the J gene lost 3 bases, with 16 bases spanning the gap. The CDR3 covers 14 residues. The DNA for the CDR3 is TGTGCCAGCACCAGGACTCAGGGCGGCTACGAGCAGTACTTC. Protein: CASTRTQGGYEQYF.

CDR3 in DNA: TGTGCCAGCAGTTTTGGGGGCCCAGAGCAGTTCTTC. It codes for CASSFGGPEQFF. This sequence joins TRBV27 and TRBJ2-1; tentative D call: TRBD1 (6 bases). CDR3 size: 12 residues. V lost 3 bases and J lost 10, with 10 bases in between. CDR1 is MNHEY and CDR2 is SMNVEV in the germline V gene (reference sequence).